This T cell receptor beta chain comes out of a study of blood T cell repertoires in COVID-19. As for the study in general: Acute-phase and convalescent COVID-19 samples originated in the United States, Italy and Spain. T cells, B-cell-depleted T cells, or PBMCs provided the cDNA or gDNA that served as material.

In the authors' methods: Researchers report that nucleated cell counts were estimated from reference gene primer amplification. Sequencing used immunoSEQ multiplex PCR; TCRdb keeps in-frame clones, though not all of them. That table supplies the V and J calls and clone size; D and trimming were determined from the DNA. In the table there are approximately 390,000 clones, almost 90% of which are singletons. A single count supports this clone. CDR3 size: 14 residues. Germline CDR1 and CDR2: SGHRS and YFSETQ. Trimming cost V 4 bases and J 1 base, with 11 bases left between them. Sequenced material: peripheral blood. The chain combines TRBV5-1 with TRBJ1-1; possibly TRBD1 for D (6 bases). The sequence was obtained from a man in his late teens or twenties with active or convalescent COVID-19. CDR3 region: CASSEQGSNTEAFF. In nucleotides, the CDR3 is TGCGCCAGCAGCGAACAGGGATCGAACACTGAAGCTTTCTTT.